The 27 T cell receptor beta chains presented below share a single source sample, sequenced in a study of control samples from healthy donors and cancer patients. Only in-frame clones appear in the TCRdb table, and some are missing; sequencing was by immunoSEQ multiplex PCR. The repertoire holds around 22,000 clones, with approximately 85% as singletons. The sample was PBMCs. These receptors originate from a man aged 55 to 70 with head and neck cancer.

This clone was detected once. The chain employs TRBV19 and TRBJ1-1; 8 bases are a match to TRBD1. V lost 5 bases and J lost 3; bases outside the gene matches: 8. Looked up from germline, CDR1 is LNHDA and CDR2 is SQIVND (reference sequence). CDR3 length: 15 residues. The CDR3 loop reads CASSVQQGVDTEAFF. The CDR3 DNA follows: TGTGCCAGTAGTGTCCAACAGGGGGTGGACACTGAAGCTTTCTTT.

The rearrangement links TRBV19 to TRBJ2-1; TRBD2 aligns across 14 bases. Germline V gives CDR1 LNHDA, CDR2 SQIVND (reference sequence). CDR3 size: 15 residues. The J segment lost 7 bases and the V segment lost 5 bases, leaving 4 bases of the junction unmatched. For the CDR3, the DNA is TGTGCCAGTAGTTCCAGACTAGCGGGAGGGAATGAGCAGTTCTTC. It specifies CASSSRLAGGNEQFF.

V usage is TRBV5-1 and J usage is TRBJ2-1, with D possibly TRBD2 on 5 matching bases. The V gene's germline CDR1 is SGHRS and CDR2 YFSETQ. The CDR3 totals 15 residues. The V gene lost 7 bases and the J gene lost 10 bases, with 24 bases spanning the gap. CDR3 DNA: TGCGCCAGCGAGCCAGGAAGCGGATCCTTTCGGGAGCAGTTCTTC. Protein: CASEPGSGSFREQFF.

The V call is TRBV6-1, the J call TRBJ1-3; D not resolved. CDR1 is MNHNS, CDR2 SASEGT, per germline. V was shortened by 0 bases and J by 1 base, with 10 bases between the two germline ends. The CDR3 has 16 residues. CDR3 sequence: CASSEAWGGSGNTIYF. The CDR3 DNA sequence: TGTGCCAGCAGTGAAGCGTGGGGAGGATCTGGAAACACCATATATTTT.

The V and J genes are TRBV28 and TRBJ1-4, with D perhaps matching TRBD1 (6 bases). Germline V gives CDR1 MDHEN, CDR2 SYDVKM. The CDR3 covers 15 residues. Deletions cut 1 base from V and 7 bases from J, with 13 bases between. CDR3 sequence reads: CASSLSGGGGEKLFF. Here the CDR3 DNA reads TGTGCCAGCAGTTTATCCGGGGGCGGTGGTGAAAAACTGTTTTTT.

The rearrangement links TRBV6-5 to TRBJ2-5; TRBD1 matches 9 bases. The CDR3 extends over 15 amino acids. Germline loops: CDR1 MNHEY, CDR2 SVGAGI. V lost 6 bases and J lost 5; bases outside the gene matches: 10. The CDR3 here is CASRPTGGLSETQYF. DNA for the CDR3: TGTGCCAGCAGACCAACAGGGGGCTTATCGGAGACCCAGTACTTC.

V and J are TRBV4-1 and TRBJ1-2, with D perhaps TRBD1 (6 bases). CDR1 is MGHRA and CDR2 is YSYEKL in the germline V gene. V was trimmed by 0 bases and J by 5 bases, leaving 16 bases between them. The CDR3 is 16 residues long. The CDR3 sequence: CASSQDRLTGAYGYTF. DNA of the CDR3: TGCGCCAGCAGCCAAGATAGGTTGACGGGGGCGTATGGCTACACCTTC.

V and J are TRBV7-3 and TRBJ2-3; no firm D call. V was pared by 5 bases and J by 2 bases, with 5 bases between. Germline values: CDR1 SGHTA, CDR2 FQGTGA. This CDR3 is built from 12 residues. CDR3 protein: CASSPTTDTQYF. The CDR3 DNA follows: TGTGCCAGCAGCCCGACCACAGATACGCAGTATTTT. Full variable domain (remainder filled in from reference TRBV7-3 and TRBJ2-3): GAGVSQTPSNKVTEKGKYVELRCDPISGHTALYWYRQSLGQGPEFLIYFQGTGAADDSGLPNDRFFAVRPEGSVSTLKIQRTERGDSAVYLCASSPTTDTQYFGPGTRLTVL.

J is TRBJ2-5 and V is TRBV7-2; either TRBD1 or TRBD2 may supply D (5 bases each). CDR1 is SGHTA, CDR2 FQGNSA, per germline. This CDR3 has 12 amino acids. V was clipped by 11 bases and J by 0 bases, with 10 bases between them. The CDR3 nucleotides read TGTGCCGGGGGATTTAACCAAGAGACCCAGTACTTC. Its translation: CAGGFNQETQYF.

The chain employs TRBV7-6 and TRBJ2-2, with 7 bases identical to TRBD1. The ends lost 1 base at V and 6 bases at J; junction bases unmatched: 8. This CDR3 contains 16 residues. Germline CDR1 is SGHVS and CDR2 is FNYEAQ. The CDR3 sequence: CASSLVVTGKPGELFF. The CDR3 DNA is TGTGCCAGCAGCTTAGTAGTGACAGGGAAGCCCGGGGAGCTGTTTTTT. Full variable domain (rest looked up from reference TRBV7-6 and TRBJ2-2): GAGVSQSPRYKVTKRGQDVALRCDPISGHVSLYWYRQALGQGPEFLTYFNYEAQQDKSGLPNDRFSAERPEGSISTLTIQRTEQRDSAMYRCASSLVVTGKPGELFFGEGSRLTVL.

Only one count was recorded for this clone. The chain couples TRBV27 to TRBJ2-3; D is perhaps TRBD1 or TRBD2 (5 bases each). The CDR3 covers 15 residues. In germline, CDR1 is MNHEY, CDR2 SMNVEV (reference sequence). Deletions cut 1 base from V and 1 base from J, with 9 bases between. CDR3 coding DNA: TGTGCCAGCAGTTTATGGGGGATGGGCACAGATACGCAGTATTTT. Encoded protein: CASSLWGMGTDTQYF.

The chain recombines TRBV30 with TRBJ1-2; D gene ambiguous. The CDR3 extends over 13 amino acids. Trimming took off 0 bases at V and 0 bases at J, with 5 bases between the two ends. Germline V gene lookup returns CDR1 GTSNPN and CDR2 SVGIG (reference sequence). The CDR3 bases are TGTGCCTGGAGTGTACAGCCTAACTATGGCTACACCTTC. This codes for CAWSVQPNYGYTF.

This chain connects TRBV7-3 to TRBJ1-1; 7 bases match TRBD1. V trimming: 1 base; J trimming: 3 bases; junction bases outside the gene matches: 2. Germline-derived CDR1 and CDR2 are SGHTA and FQGTGA. This CDR3 comprises 14 residues. The CDR3 coding sequence is TGTGCCAGCAGCTTAAGACAGGGAGACACTGAAGCTTTCTTT. This translates into CASSLRQGDTEAFF.

J is TRBJ2-1 and V is TRBV6-5; TRBD1 agrees at 7 bases. Germline V CDR1 and CDR2: MNHEY, SVGAGI. V dropped 4 bases and J dropped 12; count of bases not matched to a gene: 15. This CDR3 has 15 amino acids. The CDR3: CASSSGHEGALGQFF. CDR3 nucleotide sequence: TGTGCCAGCAGTTCGGGGCACGAGGGGGCGCTGGGGCAGTTCTTC.

The V gene is TRBV9, the J gene TRBJ2-2, with a weak D call TRBD1 (6 bases). Trimming shortened V by 4 bases and J by 7 bases, and 23 bases separated the two germline ends. The CDR3 covers 17 residues. The germline V gene encodes CDR1 SGDLS and CDR2 YYNGEE. The CDR3 is CASSPRGIGGAGGELFF. CDR3 DNA: TGTGCCAGCAGCCCTAGAGGAATTGGGGGCGCGGGCGGGGAGCTGTTTTTT.

Written as DNA, the CDR3 is TGTGCCAGCAGTTCGACGATCCTCCCGGGACTGAGGGGAGAGACCCAGTACTTC. Amino acid sequence: CASSSTILPGLRGETQYF. This chain joins TRBV28 and TRBJ2-5; TRBD2 is a possible D gene (6 bases). CDR3 length: 18 amino acids. From germline, CDR1 is MDHEN and CDR2 SYDVKM. V gave up 4 bases and J gave up 4 bases, with 25 bases separating them.

The chain carries TRBV5-6 and TRBJ2-3, with 8 bases aligning to TRBD2. The junction had 6 bases not matched to a gene; V was cut back by 0 bases and J by 3 bases. Germline-derived CDR1 and CDR2 are SGHDT and YYEEEE. The CDR3 is 16 residues long. This CDR3 reads CASSLARGGGTDTQYF. The CDR3 nucleotides read TGTGCCAGCAGCTTGGCCCGGGGGGGAGGTACAGATACGCAGTATTTT.

The chain carries TRBV4-1 and TRBJ1-4; D remains ambiguous. The CDR3 runs to 13 residues. Trimming removed 2 bases at V and 12 bases at J, with 13 bases between. Germline-derived CDR1 and CDR2 are MGHRA and YSYEKL. The CDR3 coding sequence is TGCGCCAGCAGCCAACTTCAAACCGAGGAACTGTTTTTT. The encoded protein is CASSQLQTEELFF.

This clone was counted only a few times. The gene calls are TRBV2 and TRBJ2-5, with 7 bases identical to TRBD2. Germline V gives CDR1 SNHLY, CDR2 FYNNEI. V dropped 10 bases and J dropped 5; count of bases not matched to a gene: 10. The CDR3 runs 13 residues. Here the CDR3 DNA reads TGTGCCACAAGGACTAGTCTAGGGGAGACCCAGTACTTC. The encoded protein is CATRTSLGETQYF.

This clone was detected only a few times. This chain uses TRBV9 with TRBJ2-5; 9 bases line up with TRBD1. Germline V CDR1 and CDR2: SGDLS, YYNGEE. V shed 0 bases, J shed 5 bases, and the junction held 5 bases outside the gene matches. CDR3 length: 15 residues. The CDR3: CASSVGFDRGETQYF. In DNA form, the CDR3 reads TGTGCCAGCAGCGTAGGATTTGACAGGGGGGAGACCCAGTACTTC.

The genes are TRBV29-1 and TRBJ1-2; 8 positions agree with TRBD1. Germline V gene lookup returns CDR1 SQVTM and CDR2 ANQGSEA. V gave up 7 bases and J gave up 3 bases; unmatched junction bases: 4. The CDR3 has 12 amino acids. This chain's CDR3 is CSGGQGDYGYTF. The CDR3 DNA reads TGCAGCGGAGGACAGGGAGACTATGGCTACACCTTC.

The chain combines TRBV19 with TRBJ2-2; 13 nucleotides match TRBD2. The germline V gene has CDR1 LNHDA and CDR2 SQIVND (reference sequence). This CDR3 is built from 15 residues. Losses at the gene ends were 4 bases for V and 6 bases for J; bases not matched to a gene: 2. The CDR3 protein is CASSTGLAGAGELFF. The DNA of the CDR3 is TGTGCCAGTAGTACCGGACTAGCGGGAGCCGGGGAGCTGTTTTTT.

The DNA for the CDR3 is TGTGCCAGCAGTGACGGGGCAGGCTACGAGCAGTACTTC. This encodes CASSDGAGYEQYF. The chain couples TRBV2 to TRBJ2-7; TRBD1 or TRBD2 may be the D gene (5 bases each). Trimming stripped 3 bases from V and 3 bases from J, with 9 bases between. There are 13 residues in the CDR3. The germline CDR1 and CDR2 sequences are SNHLY and FYNNEI.

The gene calls are TRBV5-6 and TRBJ2-1, with TRBD1 matching 8 bases. This CDR3 is built from 17 residues. CDR1 is SGHDT, CDR2 YYEEEE, per germline. Germline trimming cut 1 base from V and 7 bases from J; bases unmatched to any gene: 13. CDR3 nucleotides: TGTGCCAGCAGCTTGAGACAGGGGTATATTTCAGGGAATGAGCAGTTCTTC. Protein product: CASSLRQGYISGNEQFF.

The V and J genes are TRBV30 and TRBJ2-1; 8 bases fit TRBD2. CDR3 size: 16 residues. Germline V gene sequence: CDR1 GTSNPN, CDR2 SVGIG (reference sequence). V lost 1 base, J lost 4 bases, and 9 bases stayed unmatched. Here the CDR3 reads CAWSAPWSGSYNEQFF. The DNA of the CDR3 is TGTGCCTGGAGTGCCCCCTGGAGCGGGAGTTACAATGAGCAGTTCTTC. Full variable domain (rest looked up from reference TRBV30 and TRBJ2-1): SQTIHQWPATLVQPVGSPLSLECTVEGTSNPNLYWYRQAAGRGLQLLFYSVGIGQISSEVPQNLSASRPQDRQFILSSKKLLLSDSGFYLCAWSAPWSGSYNEQFFGPGTRLTVL.

The CDR3 nucleotides are TGTGCCAGCAGTGAGCTGGACTACCAAGAGACCCAGTACTTC. Amino acid sequence: CASSELDYQETQYF. J is TRBJ2-5 and V is TRBV2, with D perhaps TRBD2 (5 bases). Trimming cost V 3 bases and J 0 bases, with 8 bases left between them. This CDR3 is 14 amino acids long. Germline lookup yields CDR1 SNHLY and CDR2 FYNNEI.

The rearrangement joins TRBV3-1 (or the pseudogene TRBV3-2) to TRBJ2-1, with 10 bases fitting TRBD1. Germline V gene data show CDR1 as LGHDT and CDR2 as YNNKEL (reference sequence). Trimming took 5 bases from V and 6 from J; bases not matched to a gene: 10. CDR3 length: 16 residues. DNA for the CDR3: TGTGCCAGCAGCTTTGACAGGGGGCTGGGGTCCAATGAGCAGTTCTTC. Its translation: CASSFDRGLGSNEQFF.